The rows below give T cell receptor beta chains drawn from one sample of a study. TCRdb reanalysed the RT-PCR reads using MiXCR and keeps one entry per CDR3 protein. The data hold more than 550,000 distinct CDR3 sequences, with 14% observed a single time. The sequenced material came from memory CD4+ T cells from blood. All receptors come from a female donor in good health, serving as a healthy control. Both conserved end residues are part of each CDR3. D genes are given only for firm matches. Some rows mark clone size as missing; the rest say once, few, many or name a class of expanded clone.

d_call	v_call	j_call	clone_size	cdr3_nt	cdr3_aa
TRBD1	TRBV7-9	TRBJ2-1	NA	TGTGCCAGCAGCTCAGACTGGCCAGGGGGCGGTAATGAGCAGTTCTTC	CASSSDWPGGGNEQFF
NA	TRBV6-2/TRBV6-3	TRBJ1-2	many	TGTGCCAGCAGTGACAGCTTCTATGGCTACACCTTC	CASSDSFYGYTF
TRBD2	TRBV10-3	TRBJ2-3	many	TGTGCCATCATGGCGGGAGTAAGGACAGATACGCAGTATTTT	CAIMAGVRTDTQYF
NA	TRBV6-5	TRBJ2-7	few	TGTGCCAGCAGACAAAGATTACAGCCGCTTGGGTCCGAGCAGTACTTC	CASRQRLQPLGSEQYF
NA	TRBV20-1	TRBJ2-7	NA	TGCACCGGTCAGTTTTCGGTCACCTACGAGCAGTACTTC	CTGQFSVTYEQYF
NA	TRBV12-3/TRBV12-4	TRBJ1-4	NA	TGTGCCAGCAGTTTAGCGTACAGGCGGGAAAAACTGTTTTTT	CASSLAYRREKLFF
NA	TRBV7-9	TRBJ2-7	many	TGTGCCAGCAGCACCCAAGTTTACGAGCAGTACTTC	CASSTQVYEQYF
NA	TRBV20-1	TRBJ1-6	NA	TGCAGTGCTGCAACAGGGTCAAATTCACCCCTCCACTTT	CSAATGSNSPLHF
NA	TRBV20-1	TRBJ1-1	NA	TGCAGTGCCCGAGCTCTGCAGGTTAACACTGAAGCTTTCTTT	CSARALQVNTEAFF
NA	TRBV7-2	TRBJ2-7	few	TGTGCCAGCAGCCCTCGTCCCGGGATCCGAACCCGGGACGAGCAGTACTTC	CASSPRPGIRTRDEQYF
TRBD1	TRBV12-3/TRBV12-4	TRBJ2-1	many	TGTGCCGCGGCTCAGGGGGCGCGAGGGAATGAGCAGTTCTTC	CAAAQGARGNEQFF
NA	TRBV20-1	TRBJ2-2	few	TGCAGTGCTAGGTTCCCCAGGGGGAACACCGGGGAGCTGTTTTTT	CSARFPRGNTGELFF
NA	TRBV28	TRBJ1-3	few	TGTGCCAGCAGCATATACACAGGGTTTGGAAACACCATATATTTT	CASSIYTGFGNTIYF
NA	TRBV7-2	TRBJ2-3	NA	TGTGCCAGCAGCGAGGCCGCCATTACGCAGTATTTT	CASSEAAITQYF
TRBD1	TRBV6-2/TRBV6-3	TRBJ2-3	many	TGTGCCAGCAGCGGCAGGGGGCTGGTCCACACAGATACGCAGTATTTT	CASSGRGLVHTDTQYF
TRBD1	TRBV20-1	TRBJ1-1	few	TGCAGTGCTCCTGGACAGGGGAACGCTGAAGCTTTCTTT	CSAPGQGNAEAFF
TRBD1	TRBV5-8	TRBJ2-1	NA	TGTGCCAGCAGCACGGGACAGGGTTTGGTTGAGCAGTTCTTC	CASSTGQGLVEQFF
TRBD1	TRBV7-7	TRBJ2-2	NA	TGTGCTAGCAGCCGAGATAGGACAGGGACGAACACCGGGGAGCTGTTTTTT	CASSRDRTGTNTGELFF
NA	TRBV9	TRBJ1-6	few	TGTGCCAGCAGCGTAGCGACAGACGATTCACCCCTCCACTTT	CASSVATDDSPLHF
NA	TRBV7-7	TRBJ2-1	many	TGTGCTAGCAGCTTTGGCGAAAGCTCCTACAATGAGCAGTTCTTC	CASSFGESSYNEQFF
TRBD2	TRBV7-2	TRBJ2-1	few	TGTGCCAGCAGCTTAAGACGTAGCGGGAGTGAGGATGAGCAGTTCTTC	CASSLRRSGSEDEQFF
TRBD2	TRBV28	TRBJ2-7	NA	TGTGCCAGCAGTTTAACGGCGGGAGAGTTCTACGAGCAGTACTTC	CASSLTAGEFYEQYF
TRBD1	TRBV20-1	TRBJ2-2	NA	TGCAGTGCTAATATAGGGACAGGGAACACCGGGGAGCTGTTTTTT	CSANIGTGNTGELFF
NA	TRBV9	TRBJ2-6	few	TGTGCCAGCAGCGTAAGGGGTCGGCAGGGAACCTCTGGGGCCAACGTCCTGACTTTC	CASSVRGRQGTSGANVLTF
NA	TRBV29-1	TRBJ2-1	many	TGCAGCGTTGTGACCCAGTGGGCCTACAATGAGCAGTTCTTC	CSVVTQWAYNEQFF
TRBD2	TRBV30	TRBJ2-1	NA	TGTGCCTGGACTCGACTAGCGGGAGGTTTTAATGAGCAGTTCTTC	CAWTRLAGGFNEQFF
TRBD1	TRBV2	TRBJ2-7	many	TGTGCCAGCAGTGAAAGGACAGGCGCCTACGAGCAGTACTTC	CASSERTGAYEQYF
TRBD2	TRBV7-8	TRBJ2-3	NA	TGTGCCAGCAGCTCTAGCGGGAGTAGGGCAGATACGCAGTATTTT	CASSSSGSRADTQYF
TRBD1	TRBV7-3	TRBJ2-1	few	TGTGCCAGCAGCCCACAGGGGTCGGAGCAGTTCTTC	CASSPQGSEQFF
NA	TRBV5-1	TRBJ2-1	NA	TGCGCCAGCAGCTTGGTGTTGGTCCAGGGATCCTACAATGAGCAGTTCTTC	CASSLVLVQGSYNEQFF
NA	TRBV12-3/TRBV12-4	TRBJ2-7	NA	TGTGCCAGCAGTTTAGGGCAGGGGCGGAACGAGCAGTACTTC	CASSLGQGRNEQYF
NA	TRBV5-5	TRBJ1-2	NA	TGTGCCAGCAGCCGGCCGCTACAGGGTTATGGCTACACCTTC	CASSRPLQGYGYTF
NA	TRBV9	TRBJ1-1	few	TGTGCCAGCAGCGGCGACAGGTTTCGCACGGATGACACTGAAGCTTTCTTT	CASSGDRFRTDDTEAFF
NA	TRBV27	TRBJ1-4	few	TGTGCCAGCAGTTTAGGGTGGGCCGAAAAACTGTTTTTT	CASSLGWAEKLFF
NA	TRBV7-2	TRBJ2-7	NA	TGTGCCAGCAGCTTAGCGCCTCCGCCAACAGAGCAGTACTTC	CASSLAPPPTEQYF
NA	TRBV7-6	TRBJ1-2	NA	TGTGCCAGCAGCTTATGGGCGGGGGGTTACACCTTC	CASSLWAGGYTF
NA	TRBV3-1	TRBJ1-1	NA	TGTGCCAGCAGCCAACAGGGACACACTGAAGCTTTCTTT	CASSQQGHTEAFF
NA	TRBV20-1	TRBJ1-1	NA	TGCAGTGCTACCACGGGAAGAGGGGTAACTGAAGCTTTCTTT	CSATTGRGVTEAFF
TRBD1	TRBV6-5	TRBJ1-3	many	TGTGCCAGCAGACGCTCCGGGACAGGGTTTCTTGGGCCTGGAAACACCATATATTTT	CASRRSGTGFLGPGNTIYF
NA	TRBV20-1	TRBJ1-5	few	TGCAGTGCTAGCGTGGAGACGGGTCAGCCCCAGCATTTT	CSASVETGQPQHF
NA	TRBV4-2	TRBJ2-3	few	TGTGCCAGCAGCCAAGGGATCCAAGGCGGGAAAGGAGATACGCAGTATTTT	CASSQGIQGGKGDTQYF
NA	TRBV10-2	TRBJ2-5	many	TGCGCCAGCAGTGAGTCGATGGTAACGGAGACCCAGTACTTC	CASSESMVTETQYF